Listed here is a single TCR beta chain. The record originates from a study of technical replicates of blood from several donors. V shed 5 bases and J shed 2 bases, with 14 bases lying between them. Germline V gene sequence: CDR1 SEHNR, CDR2 FQNEAQ (reference sequence). The CDR3 sequence is 15 residues long. Profiling relied on immunoSEQ multiplex PCR, and the TCRdb table lists in-frame clones only, not all of them. The table lists about 73,000 clones, over 90% of them singletons, with about 4.3% in the top ten. This chain uses TRBV7-9 with TRBJ2-3, with D possibly matching TRBD2 (5 bases). Material: PBMCs. The source is a human donor in good health. Some clones in this sample may be carry-over from other donors' samples. CDR3 residues: CASSVRVDYTDTQYF. The DNA of the CDR3 is TGTGCCAGCAGCGTACGGGTAGACTACACAGATACGCAGTATTTT.